A single sample is the source of the 9 T cell receptor beta chains below, sequenced in a study of blood T cell repertoires in COVID-19. The protocol was immunoSEQ multiplex PCR, while the TCRdb copy is restricted to in-frame clones and leaves out a portion. This table holds about 220,000 clones, more than 75% found once. Input material: peripheral blood. The receptor source for this set is a woman aged 70 to 79 with COVID-19, enrolled during active disease.

This clone was seen only once. The V call is TRBV3-1 (or the pseudogene TRBV3-2), the J call TRBJ1-5, with 12 positions matching TRBD1. J gave up 6 bases and V 4 bases, and 7 bases lay outside the gene matches. Germline CDR1 is LGHDT and CDR2 is YNNKEL (reference sequence). This CDR3 has 16 residues. The CDR3 protein is CASSLWDRGRIQPQHF. CDR3 DNA: TGTGCCAGCAGCCTATGGGACAGGGGGCGAATTCAGCCCCAGCATTTT.

This clone has a handful of counts. V usage is TRBV2 and J usage is TRBJ1-1, with 9 nucleotides matching TRBD1. The germline CDR1 and CDR2 sequences are SNHLY and FYNNEI. This CDR3 contains 14 residues. Germline trimming cut 6 bases from V and 6 bases from J; bases unmatched to any gene: 8. CDR3 sequence reads: CASSETGGRAEAFF. In DNA form, the CDR3 reads TGTGCCAGCAGCGAGACAGGGGGGAGAGCTGAAGCTTTCTTT. The full variable domain, completed using reference TRBV2 and TRBJ1-1, is EPEVTQTPSHQVTQMGQEVILRCVPISNHLYFYWYRQILGQKVEFLVSFYNNEISEKSEIFDDQFSVERPDGSNFTLKIRSTKLEDSAMYFCASSETGGRAEAFFGQGTRLTVV.

Only one count was recorded for this clone. V and J are TRBV28 and TRBJ1-4; D remains ambiguous. The CDR3 sequence is 13 residues long. Trimming pared 3 bases from V and 8 bases from J, leaving 10 bases between. Germline loops: CDR1 MDHEN, CDR2 SYDVKM. CDR3 sequence: CASSLIRAEKLFF. The CDR3 DNA sequence: TGTGCCAGCAGTTTGATACGAGCCGAAAAACTGTTTTTT. Supplemented by reference TRBV28 and TRBJ1-4, the full variable domain reads DVKVTQSSRYLVKRTGEKVFLECVQDMDHENMFWYRQDPGLGLRLIYFSYDVKMKEKGDIPEGYSVSREKKERFSLILESASTNQTSMYLCASSLIRAEKLFFGSGTQLSVL.

Written as DNA, the CDR3 is TGCAGCGTTGCACAAGGAAACACCATATATTTT. Residues: CSVAQGNTIYF. The V and J genes are TRBV29-1 and TRBJ1-3, with no clear D. Trimming took off 4 bases at V and 4 bases at J, with 5 bases between the two ends. CDR3 length equals 11 residues. The germline V gene encodes CDR1 SQVTM and CDR2 ANQGSEA.

The chain employs TRBV7-2 and TRBJ2-7, with 10 bases that match TRBD2. The trim removed 1 base at V and 2 bases at J, leaving 5 bases unmatched. From germline, CDR1 is SGHTA and CDR2 FQGNSA. The CDR3 is 16 amino acids. The CDR3 sequence is CASSLDTSGIAYEQYF. CDR3 nucleotide sequence: TGTGCCAGCAGCTTAGATACTAGCGGGATCGCCTACGAGCAGTACTTC.

This clone was counted a few times. The rearrangement uses TRBV5-1 and TRBJ1-5; perhaps TRBD1 as D (5 bases). CDR3 length equals 15 residues. Germline CDR1 SGHRS, CDR2 YFSETQ. The V gene lost 4 bases and the J gene lost 0 bases, with 11 bases spanning the gap. CDR3 amino acids: CASSITGGSNQPQHF. CDR3 in DNA: TGCGCCAGCAGCATTACCGGGGGTAGCAATCAGCCCCAGCATTTT.

This clone was found a few times. The chain employs TRBV6-2 or TRBV6-3 and TRBJ2-5; D perhaps matches TRBD1 (5 bases). V lost 4 bases and J 0 bases, leaving 12 bases between the germline ends. The CDR3 extends over 15 amino acids. CDR1 is MNHEY, CDR2 SVGEGT, per germline. The CDR3 sequence: CASSFVSGYQETQYF. In DNA, the CDR3 is TGTGCCAGCAGTTTCGTGTCAGGGTACCAAGAGACCCAGTACTTC.

The chain carries TRBV28 and TRBJ1-2; TRBD1 agrees at 7 bases. Germline CDR1 is MDHEN and CDR2 is SYDVKM. The CDR3 runs to 15 residues. V was pared by 3 bases and J by 4 bases, with 8 bases of the junction left unmatched. DNA of the CDR3: TGTGCCAGCAGTTTGACAGGGCTGGGGAGCTATGGCTACACCTTC. Translating gives CASSLTGLGSYGYTF.

This clone was observed a single time. The chain links TRBV7-8 to TRBJ2-7, with TRBD2 matching 8 bases. V was pared by 1 base and J by 7 bases, with 15 bases of the junction left unmatched. Germline lookup yields CDR1 SGHVS and CDR2 FQNEAQ. The CDR3 has 17 amino acids. CDR3 region: CASSLVGRGAVGWEQYF. The CDR3 DNA reads as TGTGCCAGCAGCTTAGTGGGGCGGGGGGCTGTAGGTTGGGAGCAGTACTTC.